This TCR beta chain was captured by sequencing in a study of blood T cell repertoires in COVID-19. Study overall: Both acute and convalescent COVID-19 samples were obtained from the United States, Italy and Spain. PBMCs, B-cell-depleted T cells, or T cells were the source of the cDNA or gDNA that made up the material.

Study processing details: Cell counts per sample came from amplifying reference gene primers. The data were produced by immunoSEQ multiplex PCR, yet TCRdb's version contains in-frame clones alone and is incomplete. V and J calls and clone size are as listed in that table; D and trimming were resolved from the DNA. The data show around 190,000 clones, around 79% seen once. Seattle's cohort entered during active infection and was followed longitudinally. The J segment lost 6 bases and the V segment lost 4 bases, leaving 2 bases of the junction unmatched. The germline V gene encodes CDR1 SEHNR and CDR2 FQNEAQ (reference sequence). This CDR3 contains 14 residues.

The receptor's source is a woman aged 40 to 49 with COVID-19, enrolled during active disease. The chain links TRBV7-9 to TRBJ2-1, with 11 positions matching TRBD2. Material for sequencing was peripheral blood. The CDR3 spells CASSSTSGANEQFF. The DNA for the CDR3 is TGTGCCAGCAGCTCGACTAGCGGGGCCAATGAGCAGTTCTTC.